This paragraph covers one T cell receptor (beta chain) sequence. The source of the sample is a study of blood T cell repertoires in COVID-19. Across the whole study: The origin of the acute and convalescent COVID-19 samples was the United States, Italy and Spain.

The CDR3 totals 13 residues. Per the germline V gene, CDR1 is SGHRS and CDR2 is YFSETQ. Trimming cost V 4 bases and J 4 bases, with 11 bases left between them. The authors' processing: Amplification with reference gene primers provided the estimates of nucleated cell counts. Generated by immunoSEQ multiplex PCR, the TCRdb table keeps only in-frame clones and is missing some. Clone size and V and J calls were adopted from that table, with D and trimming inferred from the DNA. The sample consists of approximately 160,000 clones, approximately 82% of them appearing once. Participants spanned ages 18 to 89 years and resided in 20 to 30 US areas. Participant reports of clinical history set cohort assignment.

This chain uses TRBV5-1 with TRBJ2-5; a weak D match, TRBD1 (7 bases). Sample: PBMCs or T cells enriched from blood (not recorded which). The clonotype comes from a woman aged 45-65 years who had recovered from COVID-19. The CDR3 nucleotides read TGCGCCAGCAGCCCAGGGGGGTTAGAGACCCAGTACTTC. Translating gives CASSPGGLETQYF. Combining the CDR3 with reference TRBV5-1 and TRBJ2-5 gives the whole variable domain KAGVTQTPRYLIKTRGQQVTLSCSPISGHRSVSWYQQTPGQGLQFLFEYFSETQRNKGNFPGRFSGRQFSNSRSEMNVSTLELGDSALYLCASSPGGLETQYFGPGTRLLVL.